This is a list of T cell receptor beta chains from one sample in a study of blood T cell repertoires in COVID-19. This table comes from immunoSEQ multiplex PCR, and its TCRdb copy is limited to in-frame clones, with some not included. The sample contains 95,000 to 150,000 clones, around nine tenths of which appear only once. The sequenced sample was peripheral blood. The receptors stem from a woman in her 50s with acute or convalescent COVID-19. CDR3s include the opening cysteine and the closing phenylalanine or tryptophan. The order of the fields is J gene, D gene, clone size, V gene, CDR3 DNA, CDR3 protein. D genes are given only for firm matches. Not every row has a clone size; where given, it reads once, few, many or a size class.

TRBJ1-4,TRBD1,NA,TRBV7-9,TGTGCCAGCAGCCCCGACAGGGGAGGAGAAAAACTGTTTTTT,CASSPDRGGEKLFF
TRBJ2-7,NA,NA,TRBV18,TGTGCCAGCTCACCTCGGGGGGCGAAGGAGCAGTACTTC,CASSPRGAKEQYF
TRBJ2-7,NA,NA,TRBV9,TGTGCCAGCAGCGTAGGCGGTGCGACCTACGAGCAGTACTTC,CASSVGGATYEQYF
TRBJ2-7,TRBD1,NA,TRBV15,TGTGCCACCAGCAGAGGCGCCGACAGGGGGTACGAGCAGTACTTC,CATSRGADRGYEQYF
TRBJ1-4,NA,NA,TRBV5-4,TGTGCCAGCAGCGAACAGGGTGGCGAAAAACTGTTTTTT,CASSEQGGEKLFF
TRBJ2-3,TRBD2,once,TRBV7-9,TGTGCCAGCAGCCCCGTAGCGGGAGTCCCCGATACGCAGTATTTT,CASSPVAGVPDTQYF
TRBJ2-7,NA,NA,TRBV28,TGTGCCAGCAGTAGCCCACCCCACTCCTACGAGCAGTACTTC,CASSSPPHSYEQYF
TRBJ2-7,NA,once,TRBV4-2,TGTGCCAGCAGCCAAGATTACCCGGACACCTCCTACGAGCAGTACTTC,CASSQDYPDTSYEQYF
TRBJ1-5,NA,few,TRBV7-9,TGTGCCAGCAGCTTCGGCGGGGGCGCGGGCAATCAGCCCCAGCATTTT,CASSFGGGAGNQPQHF
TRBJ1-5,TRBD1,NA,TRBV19,TGTGCCAGTAAAGGGACAGGGGGTGATCAGCCCCAGCATTTT,CASKGTGGDQPQHF
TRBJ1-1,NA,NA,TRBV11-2,TGTGCCAGCAGCTTAGCAGAGAACACTGAAGCTTTCTTT,CASSLAENTEAFF
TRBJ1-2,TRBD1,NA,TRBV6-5,TGTGCCAGCAGTTCGTCTACAGGGGGCTTCTATGGCTACACCTTC,CASSSSTGGFYGYTF
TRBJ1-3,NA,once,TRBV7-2,TGTGCCAGCAGCTTAGATGGGTCAGGCGGAAACACCATATATTTT,CASSLDGSGGNTIYF
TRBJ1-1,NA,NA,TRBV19,TGTGCCAGTAGTATAGTAGGAAGAGGGACACAGAACACTGAAGCTTTCTTT,CASSIVGRGTQNTEAFF
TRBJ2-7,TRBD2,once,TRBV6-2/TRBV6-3,TGTGCCAGCAGTTACCCGGGGACTAGCGGGTATAGCTCCTACGAGCAGTACTTC,CASSYPGTSGYSSYEQYF
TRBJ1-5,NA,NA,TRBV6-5,TGTGCCAGCAGTCCCCGGGTCAGAAGCAATCAGCCCCAGCATTTT,CASSPRVRSNQPQHF
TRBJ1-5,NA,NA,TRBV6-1,TGTGCCAGCAGTGAATGGCCCCTCGACGCGGATAGCAATCAGCCCCAGCATTTT,CASSEWPLDADSNQPQHF
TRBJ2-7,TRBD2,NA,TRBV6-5,TGTGCCAGCAGTTACGGCGGGGGGGACTACGAGCAGTACTTC,CASSYGGGDYEQYF
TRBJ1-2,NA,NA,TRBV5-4,TGTGCCAGCAGCACGGCCGCAGGATACTATGGCTACACCTTC,CASSTAAGYYGYTF
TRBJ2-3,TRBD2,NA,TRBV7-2,TGTGCCAGCAGCATATCCTTAGCGGGGGCCGGCACAGATACGCAGTATTTT,CASSISLAGAGTDTQYF
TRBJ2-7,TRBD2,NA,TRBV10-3,TGTGCCATCAGTGATGGGGGGACTAGCGGCCCCTACGAGCAGTACTTC,CAISDGGTSGPYEQYF
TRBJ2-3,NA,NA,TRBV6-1,TGTGCCAGCAGAGCAATAGCGGAAAGAGTAGATACGCAGTATTTT,CASRAIAERVDTQYF
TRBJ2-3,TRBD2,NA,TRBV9,TGTGCCAGCAGCGGTAGCGGGGGGGCGACAGATACGCAGTATTTT,CASSGSGGATDTQYF
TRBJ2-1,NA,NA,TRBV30,TGTGCCTGGAGTGTATTAGGGGAACCTAGTGAGCAGTTCTTC,CAWSVLGEPSEQFF
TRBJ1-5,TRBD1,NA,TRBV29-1,TGCAGCGTTGGGCTTGGGACAGACTACAATCAGCCCCAGCATTTT,CSVGLGTDYNQPQHF
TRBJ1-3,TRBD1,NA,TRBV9,TGTGCCAGCAGCGTAACCCGGGACAGAACTTTAGCTGGAAACACCATATATTTT,CASSVTRDRTLAGNTIYF
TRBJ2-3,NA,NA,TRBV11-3,TGTGCCAGCAGCTTAGGTCTGAGTGGGGCCACAGATACGCAGTATTTT,CASSLGLSGATDTQYF
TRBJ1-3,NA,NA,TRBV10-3,TGTGCCATCAGTGAGTCGAAGGGGCAAGGAAACACCATATATTTT,CAISESKGQGNTIYF
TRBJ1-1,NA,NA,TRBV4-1,TGCGCCAGCAGGGGCCCCCTCAGGAACACTGAAGCTTTCTTT,CASRGPLRNTEAFF
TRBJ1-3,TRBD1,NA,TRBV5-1,TGCGCCAGCAGCAGGGACAGGGGGCGGACAGGAAACACCATATATTTT,CASSRDRGRTGNTIYF
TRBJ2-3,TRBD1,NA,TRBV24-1,TGTGCCACCAGTGTCGGGACAGGCCTCACAGATACGCAGTATTTT,CATSVGTGLTDTQYF
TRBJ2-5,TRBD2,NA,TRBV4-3,TGCGCCAGCAGCCAAGATTTTAGCGGGGGGGCGGAGACCCAGTACTTC,CASSQDFSGGAETQYF
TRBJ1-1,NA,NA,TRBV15,TGTGCCACCAGCAGAGAACAGGGAAGGTTAACTGAAGCTTTCTTT,CATSREQGRLTEAFF
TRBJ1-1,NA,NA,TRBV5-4,TGTGCCAGCAGCCGGGCAGGGTATCAGACTGAAGCTTTCTTT,CASSRAGYQTEAFF
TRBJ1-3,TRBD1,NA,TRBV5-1,TGCGCCAGCAGCCCGACAGGGGTCTCTGGAAACACCATATATTTT,CASSPTGVSGNTIYF